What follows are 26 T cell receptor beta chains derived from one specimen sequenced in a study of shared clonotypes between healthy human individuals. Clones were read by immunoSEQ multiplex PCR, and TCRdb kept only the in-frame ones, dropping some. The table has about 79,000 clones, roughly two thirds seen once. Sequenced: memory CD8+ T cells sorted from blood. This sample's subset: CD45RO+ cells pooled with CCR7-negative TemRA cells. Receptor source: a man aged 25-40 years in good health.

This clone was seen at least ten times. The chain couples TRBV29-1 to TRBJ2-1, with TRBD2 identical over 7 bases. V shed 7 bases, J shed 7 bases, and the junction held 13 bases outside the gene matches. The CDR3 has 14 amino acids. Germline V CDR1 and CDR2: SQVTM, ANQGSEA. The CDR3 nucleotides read TGCAGCGGGATAGGCCCGGGAGGTAGTAATGAGCAGTTCTTC. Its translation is CSGIGPGGSNEQFF.

The CDR3 here is CASSPNSREVGETQYF. DNA of the CDR3: TGTGCCAGCTCACCAAACTCCAGGGAGGTAGGGGAGACCCAGTACTTC. V and J are TRBV18 and TRBJ2-5; a possible D gene is TRBD2 (6 bases). Trimming left V 2 bases short and J 5 bases short, with 18 bases between. The germline gives CDR1 KGHSH, CDR2 LQKENI. The CDR3 runs 16 residues. Full variable domain (remainder filled in from reference TRBV18 and TRBJ2-5): NAGVMQNPRHLVRRRGQEARLRCSPMKGHSHVYWYRQLPEEGLKFMVYLQKENIIDESGMPKERFSAEFPKEGPSILRIQQVVRGDSAAYFCASSPNSREVGETQYFGPGTRLLVL.

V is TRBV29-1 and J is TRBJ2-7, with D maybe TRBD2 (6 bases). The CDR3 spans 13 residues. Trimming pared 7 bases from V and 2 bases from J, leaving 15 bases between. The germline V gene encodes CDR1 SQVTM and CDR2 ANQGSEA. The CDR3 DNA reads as TGCAGCGCATCCGGGACTGCGACCTACGAGCAGTACTTC. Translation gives CSASGTATYEQYF.

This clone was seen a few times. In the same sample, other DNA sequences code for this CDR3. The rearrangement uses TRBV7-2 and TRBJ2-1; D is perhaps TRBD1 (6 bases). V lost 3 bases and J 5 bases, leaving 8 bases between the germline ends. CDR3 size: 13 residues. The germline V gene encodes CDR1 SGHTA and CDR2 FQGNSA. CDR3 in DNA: TGTGCCAGCAGCTTGGGACACAACAATGAGCAGTTCTTC. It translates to CASSLGHNNEQFF.

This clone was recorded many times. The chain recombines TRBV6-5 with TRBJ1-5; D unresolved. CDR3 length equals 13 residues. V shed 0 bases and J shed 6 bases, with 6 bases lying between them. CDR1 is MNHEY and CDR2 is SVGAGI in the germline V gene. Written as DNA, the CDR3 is TGTGCCAGCAGTTACTCGAGCGGTCAGCCCCAGCATTTT. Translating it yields CASSYSSGQPQHF.

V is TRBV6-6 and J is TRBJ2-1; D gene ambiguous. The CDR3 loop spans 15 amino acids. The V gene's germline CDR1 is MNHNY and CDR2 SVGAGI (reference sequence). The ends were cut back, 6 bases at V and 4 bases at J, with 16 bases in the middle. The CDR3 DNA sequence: TGTGCCAGCAGCGTGGGTCCCGTTTTATACAATGAGCAGTTCTTC. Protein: CASSVGPVLYNEQFF.

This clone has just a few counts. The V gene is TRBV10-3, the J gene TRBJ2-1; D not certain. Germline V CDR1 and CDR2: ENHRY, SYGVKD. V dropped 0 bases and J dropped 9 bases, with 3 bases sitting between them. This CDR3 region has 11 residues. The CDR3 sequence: CAISESSEQFF. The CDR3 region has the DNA TGTGCCATCAGTGAGTCGAGTGAGCAGTTCTTC.

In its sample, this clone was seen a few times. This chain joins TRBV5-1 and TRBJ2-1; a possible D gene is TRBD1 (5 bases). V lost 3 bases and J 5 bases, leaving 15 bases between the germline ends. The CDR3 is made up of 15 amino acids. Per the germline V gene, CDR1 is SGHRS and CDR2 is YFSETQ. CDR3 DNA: TGCGCCAGCAGCTCAGAATCGACAGAAAACAATGAGCAGTTCTTC. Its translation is CASSSESTENNEQFF. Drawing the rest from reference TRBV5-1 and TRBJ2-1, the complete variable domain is KAGVTQTPRYLIKTRGQQVTLSCSPISGHRSVSWYQQTPGQGLQFLFEYFSETQRNKGNFPGRFSGRQFSNSRSEMNVSTLELGDSALYLCASSSESTENNEQFFGPGTRLTVL.

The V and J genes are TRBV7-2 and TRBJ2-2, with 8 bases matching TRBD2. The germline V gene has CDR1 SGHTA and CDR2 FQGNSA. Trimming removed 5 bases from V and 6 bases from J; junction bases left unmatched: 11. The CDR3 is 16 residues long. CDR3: CASSQGLALSSGELFF. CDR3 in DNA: TGTGCCAGCAGCCAAGGACTAGCCCTGTCGTCCGGGGAGCTGTTTTTT.

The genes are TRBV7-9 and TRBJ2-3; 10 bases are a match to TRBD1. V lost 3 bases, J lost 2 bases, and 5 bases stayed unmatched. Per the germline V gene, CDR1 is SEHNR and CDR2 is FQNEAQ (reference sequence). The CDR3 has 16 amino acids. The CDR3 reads CASSFGQGVDTDTQYF. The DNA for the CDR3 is TGTGCCAGCAGCTTCGGACAGGGGGTAGACACAGATACGCAGTATTTT. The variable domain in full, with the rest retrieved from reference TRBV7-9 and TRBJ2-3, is DTGVSQNPRHKITKRGQNVTFRCDPISEHNRLYWYRQTLGQGPEFLTYFQNEAQLEKSRLLSDRFSAERPKGSFSTLEIQRTEQGDSAMYLCASSFGQGVDTDTQYFGPGTRLTVL.

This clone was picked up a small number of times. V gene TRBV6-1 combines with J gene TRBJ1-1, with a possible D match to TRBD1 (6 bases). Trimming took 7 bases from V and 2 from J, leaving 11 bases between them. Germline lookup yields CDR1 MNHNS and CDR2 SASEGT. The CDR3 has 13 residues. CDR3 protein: CASKTGINTEAFF. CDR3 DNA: TGTGCCAGCAAAACAGGGATAAACACTGAAGCTTTCTTT.

The CDR3 region has the DNA TGTGCCAGCAGCCCCGTCCACGGACTAGCACAAGAGACCCAGTACTTC. Amino acid sequence: CASSPVHGLAQETQYF. This chain uses TRBV7-9 with TRBJ2-5; 8 bases fit TRBD2. The CDR3 runs to 16 residues. V gave up 5 bases and J gave up 2 bases; unmatched junction bases: 10. Germline lookup yields CDR1 SEHNR and CDR2 FQNEAQ (reference sequence).

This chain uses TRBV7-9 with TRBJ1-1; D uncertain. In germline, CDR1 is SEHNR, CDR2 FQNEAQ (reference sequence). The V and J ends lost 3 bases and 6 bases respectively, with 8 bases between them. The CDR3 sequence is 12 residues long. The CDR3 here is CASSLDPSEAFF. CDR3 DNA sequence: TGTGCCAGCAGCTTGGACCCTTCTGAAGCTTTCTTT.

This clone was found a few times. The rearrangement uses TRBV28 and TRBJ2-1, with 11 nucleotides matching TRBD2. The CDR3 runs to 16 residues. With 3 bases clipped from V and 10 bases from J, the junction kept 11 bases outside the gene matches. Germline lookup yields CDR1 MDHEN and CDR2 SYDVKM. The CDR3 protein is CASSLGTSGLGAEQFF. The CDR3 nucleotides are TGTGCCAGCAGTTTGGGGACTAGCGGCCTGGGGGCGGAGCAGTTCTTC.

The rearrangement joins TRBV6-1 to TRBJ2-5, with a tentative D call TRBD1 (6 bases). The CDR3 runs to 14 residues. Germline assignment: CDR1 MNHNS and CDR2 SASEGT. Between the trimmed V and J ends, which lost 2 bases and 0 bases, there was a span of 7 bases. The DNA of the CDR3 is TGTGCCAGCAGTGAATGGACAGACCAAGAGACCCAGTACTTC. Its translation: CASSEWTDQETQYF.

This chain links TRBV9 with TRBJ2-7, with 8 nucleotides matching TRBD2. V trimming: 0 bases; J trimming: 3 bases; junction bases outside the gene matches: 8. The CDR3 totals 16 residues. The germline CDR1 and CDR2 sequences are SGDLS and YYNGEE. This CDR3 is CASSVEGLDALYEQYF. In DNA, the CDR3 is TGTGCCAGCAGCGTAGAGGGACTAGATGCCCTCTACGAGCAGTACTTC.

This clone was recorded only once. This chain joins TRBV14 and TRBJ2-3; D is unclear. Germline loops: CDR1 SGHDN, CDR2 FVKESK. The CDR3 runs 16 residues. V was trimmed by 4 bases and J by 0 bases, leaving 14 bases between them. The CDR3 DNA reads TGTGCCAGCAGCCCTCTGGCGGATACTAGCACAGATACGCAGTATTTT. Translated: CASSPLADTSTDTQYF.

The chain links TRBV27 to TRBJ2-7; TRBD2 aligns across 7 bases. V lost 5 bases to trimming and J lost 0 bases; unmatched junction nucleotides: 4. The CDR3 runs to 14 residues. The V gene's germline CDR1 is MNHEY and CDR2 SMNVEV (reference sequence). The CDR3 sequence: CASSLLAASYEQYF. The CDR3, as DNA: TGTGCCAGCAGTCTTCTAGCGGCCTCCTACGAGCAGTACTTC.

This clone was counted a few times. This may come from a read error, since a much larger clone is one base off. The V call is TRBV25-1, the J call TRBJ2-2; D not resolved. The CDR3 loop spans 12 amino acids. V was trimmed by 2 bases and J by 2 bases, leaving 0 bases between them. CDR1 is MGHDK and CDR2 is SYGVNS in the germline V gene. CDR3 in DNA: TGTGCCAGCAGTGAAAACACCGGGGAGCTGTTTTTT. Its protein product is CASSENTGELFF.

CDR3 coding DNA: TGTGCCTGGGGGCTGACAGGGAAGTCTGGTGAAGCTTTCTTT. Its protein product is CAWGLTGKSGEAFF. The chain links TRBV30 to TRBJ1-1; 7 bases map to TRBD1. CDR3 length equals 14 residues. V dropped 5 bases and J dropped 7; count of bases not matched to a gene: 13. Germline lookup yields CDR1 GTSNPN and CDR2 SVGIG (reference sequence).

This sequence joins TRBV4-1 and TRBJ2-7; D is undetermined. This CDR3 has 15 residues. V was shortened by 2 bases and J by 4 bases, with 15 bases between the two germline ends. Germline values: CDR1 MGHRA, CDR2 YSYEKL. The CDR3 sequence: CASSQRDTEMYEQYF. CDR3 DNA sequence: TGCGCCAGCAGCCAAAGGGATACCGAAATGTACGAGCAGTACTTC.

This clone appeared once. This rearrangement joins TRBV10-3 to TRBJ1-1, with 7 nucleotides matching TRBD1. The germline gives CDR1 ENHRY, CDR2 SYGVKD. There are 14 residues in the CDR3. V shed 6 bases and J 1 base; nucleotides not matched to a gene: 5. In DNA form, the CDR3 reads TGTGCCATCAGAGGGGACAGTCCGAACACTGAAGCTTTCTTT. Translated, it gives CAIRGDSPNTEAFF.

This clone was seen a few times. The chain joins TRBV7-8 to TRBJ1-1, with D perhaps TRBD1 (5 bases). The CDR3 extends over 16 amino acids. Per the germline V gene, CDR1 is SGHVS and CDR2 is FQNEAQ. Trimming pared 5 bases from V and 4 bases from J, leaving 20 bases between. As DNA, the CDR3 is TGTGCCAGCAGCCCCCTATTTGGGACGGGAGGCACTGAAGCTTTCTTT. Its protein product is CASSPLFGTGGTEAFF.

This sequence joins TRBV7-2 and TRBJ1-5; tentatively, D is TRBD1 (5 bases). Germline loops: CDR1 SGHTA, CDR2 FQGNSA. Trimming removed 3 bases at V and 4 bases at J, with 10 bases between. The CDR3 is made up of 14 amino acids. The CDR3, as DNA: TGTGCCAGCAGCTTGGGACGGGTGAATCAGCCCCAGCATTTT. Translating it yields CASSLGRVNQPQHF.

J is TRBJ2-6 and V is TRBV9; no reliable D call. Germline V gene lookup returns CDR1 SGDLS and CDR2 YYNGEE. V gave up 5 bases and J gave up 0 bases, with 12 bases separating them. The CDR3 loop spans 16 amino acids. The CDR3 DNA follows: TGTGCCAGCAGTCTTTTTGAAAGCTCTGGGGCCAACGTCCTGACTTTC. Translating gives CASSLFESSGANVLTF.

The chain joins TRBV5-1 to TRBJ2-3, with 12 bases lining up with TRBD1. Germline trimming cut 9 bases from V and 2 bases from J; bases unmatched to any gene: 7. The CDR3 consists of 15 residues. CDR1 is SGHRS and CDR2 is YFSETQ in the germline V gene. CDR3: CATGPGQGATDTQYF. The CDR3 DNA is TGCGCCACCGGACCGGGACAGGGGGCCACAGATACGCAGTATTTT.